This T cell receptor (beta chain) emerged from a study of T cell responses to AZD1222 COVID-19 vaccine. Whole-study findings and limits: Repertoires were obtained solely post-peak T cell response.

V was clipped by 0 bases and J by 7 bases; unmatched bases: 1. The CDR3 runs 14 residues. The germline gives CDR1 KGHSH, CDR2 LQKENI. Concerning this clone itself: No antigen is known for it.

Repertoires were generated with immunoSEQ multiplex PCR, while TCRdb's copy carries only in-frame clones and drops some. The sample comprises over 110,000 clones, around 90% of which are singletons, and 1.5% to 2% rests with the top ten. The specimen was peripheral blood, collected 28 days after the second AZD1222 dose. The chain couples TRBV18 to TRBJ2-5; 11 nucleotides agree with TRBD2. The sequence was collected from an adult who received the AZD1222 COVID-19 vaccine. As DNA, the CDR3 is TGTGCCAGCTCACCACCTAGCGGGAGGGGGACCCAGTACTTC. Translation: CASSPPSGRGTQYF. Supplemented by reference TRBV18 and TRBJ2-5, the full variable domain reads NAGVMQNPRHLVRRRGQEARLRCSPMKGHSHVYWYRQLPEEGLKFMVYLQKENIIDESGMPKERFSAEFPKEGPSILRIQQVVRGDSAAYFCASSPPSGRGTQYFGPGTRLLVL.